Reported below is one T cell receptor (beta chain). Its antigen is unknown. Relative to the germline gene, one junction end is altered; a read error may explain this. The source of the sample is a study of breast tumors, draining lymph nodes, adjacent tissues. Study-wide points: Tumor TCR diversity was below lymph nodes but above nontumor tissue. That most tumor T cells come from lymph nodes remained unproven. Luminal-like breast cancer showed significantly higher tumor–nontumor repertoire similarity than basal-like. The data were judged consistent with most tumor T cells coming from lymph node and expanding in tumor.

Germline CDR1 reads SGHTA; CDR2 reads FQGNSA. There are 14 residues in the CDR3. Using its own MiXCR run on the multiplex PCR reads, TCRdb lists one record per CDR3 protein. The sample comprises some 85,000 distinct CDR3 sequences, more than 25% of which are singletons, and over 7.5% rests with the top ten. The lymph nodes were axillary draining lymph nodes from breast cancer patients. Sequenced material: axillary lymph node tissue. The chain links TRBV7-2 to TRBJ2-2; 7 positions match TRBD1. The TCR comes from a female donor with breast cancer. Some clones in this sample may be carry-over from other donors' samples. This CDR3 is CASSRFLDTGELLF. In DNA, the CDR3 is TGTGCCAGCAGCCGCTTCCTTGACACAGGGGAGCTGCTTTTT.